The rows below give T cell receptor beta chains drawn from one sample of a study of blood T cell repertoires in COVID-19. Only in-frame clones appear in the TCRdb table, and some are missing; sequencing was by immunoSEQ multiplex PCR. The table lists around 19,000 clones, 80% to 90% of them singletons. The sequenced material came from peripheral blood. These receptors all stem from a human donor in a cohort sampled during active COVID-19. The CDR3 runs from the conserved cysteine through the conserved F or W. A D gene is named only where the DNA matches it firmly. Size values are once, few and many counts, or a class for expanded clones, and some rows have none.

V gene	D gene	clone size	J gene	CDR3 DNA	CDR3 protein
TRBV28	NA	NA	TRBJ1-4	TGTGCCAGCAGTTTAGGACAGCTTAATGAAAAACTGTTTTTT	CASSLGQLNEKLFF
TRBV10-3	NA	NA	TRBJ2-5	TGTGCCATCAGTGAGCGGCAGGACCAAGAGACCCAGTACTTC	CAISERQDQETQYF
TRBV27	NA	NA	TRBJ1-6	TGTGCCAGCAGTTTTCAGGCAGGGGCCTCACCCCTCCACTTT	CASSFQAGASPLHF
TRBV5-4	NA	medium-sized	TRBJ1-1	TGTGCCAGCAGCTTGCTTGACACCTTCACTGAAGCTTTCTTT	CASSLLDTFTEAFF
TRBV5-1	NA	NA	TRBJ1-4	TGCGCCAGCAGCCCGGGACTGACAACTAATGAAAAACTGTTTTTT	CASSPGLTTNEKLFF
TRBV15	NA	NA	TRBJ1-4	TGTGCCACCAGCAGAGATCCCGGGGTGGAGGAAAAACTGTTTTTT	CATSRDPGVEEKLFF
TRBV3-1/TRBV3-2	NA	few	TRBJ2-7	TGTGCCAGCAGCTCCCGGACAGCTACCTACGAGCAGTACTTC	CASSSRTATYEQYF
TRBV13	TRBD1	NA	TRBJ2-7	TGTGCCAGCAGCTCCGGGACAGCCTACGAGCAGTACTTC	CASSSGTAYEQYF
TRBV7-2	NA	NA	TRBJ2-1	TGTGCCAGCAGCCGTAGTAGCAGCGTCAATGAGCAGTTCTTC	CASSRSSSVNEQFF
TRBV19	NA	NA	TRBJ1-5	TGTGCCAGTAGTCAACATGGGAACAGGGTAGGACAGCCCCAGCATTTT	CASSQHGNRVGQPQHF
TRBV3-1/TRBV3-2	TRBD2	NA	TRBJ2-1	TGTGCCAGCAGCCAGGGACTAGCGGGAGGGCCGAAGCAGTTCTTC	CASSQGLAGGPKQFF
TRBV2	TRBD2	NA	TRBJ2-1	TGTGCCAGCATGACGCGGGAGGGCCCGTATGAGCAGTTCTTC	CASMTREGPYEQFF
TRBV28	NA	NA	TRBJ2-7	TGTGCCAGCAGTACCCCCGCGGGCCCAGGCGGAGAGCAGTACTTC	CASSTPAGPGGEQYF
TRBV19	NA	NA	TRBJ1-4	TGTGCCAGTACCATGCAGGGGAATGAAAAACTGTTTTTT	CASTMQGNEKLFF
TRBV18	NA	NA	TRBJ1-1	TGTGCCAGCTCACCGCCCCCTGCAGGGGATAGTGAAGCTTTCTTT	CASSPPPAGDSEAFF
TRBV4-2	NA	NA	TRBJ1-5	TGTGCCAGCAGCCAAGATTTGGCAGGGAATAGCAATCAGCCCCAGCATTTT	CASSQDLAGNSNQPQHF
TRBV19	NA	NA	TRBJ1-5	TGTGCCAGTAGTATTTGGTCGGGACAAAATCAGCCCCAGCATTTT	CASSIWSGQNQPQHF
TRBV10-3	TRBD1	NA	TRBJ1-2	TGTGCCATCAGTGGGGCAGGACAGGACTATGGCTACACCTTC	CAISGAGQDYGYTF
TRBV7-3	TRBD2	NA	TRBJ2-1	TGTGCCAGCAGCTTAGGGGCGGGAGGGCCTTTTGAGCAGTTCTTC	CASSLGAGGPFEQFF
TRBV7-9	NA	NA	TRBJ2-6	TGTGCCAGCAGCTTAGGGAGAGGGCAGTCTGGGGCCAACGTCCTGACTTTC	CASSLGRGQSGANVLTF
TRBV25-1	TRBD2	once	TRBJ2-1	TGTGCCAGCAGTGATCCCGGGACTAGCGGGAACTACAATGAGCAGTTCTTC	CASSDPGTSGNYNEQFF
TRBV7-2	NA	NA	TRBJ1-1	TGTGCCAGCAGCCCCCAACCTATCATGAACACTGAAGCTTTCTTT	CASSPQPIMNTEAFF
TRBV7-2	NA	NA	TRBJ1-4	TGTGCCAGCAGCGTAGGAGCTGCAACTAATGAAAAACTGTTTTTT	CASSVGAATNEKLFF
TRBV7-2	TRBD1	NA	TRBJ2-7	TGTGCCAGCAGCTTAGTGGGGACAGGGAACTCCTACGAGCAGTACTTC	CASSLVGTGNSYEQYF
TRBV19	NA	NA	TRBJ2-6	TGTGCCACTAAACTTAGCTCTGGGGCCAACGTCCTGACTTTC	CATKLSSGANVLTF
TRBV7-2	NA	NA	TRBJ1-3	TGTGCCAGCAGCTTATCGTGGGAGGGCACCATATATTTT	CASSLSWEGTIYF
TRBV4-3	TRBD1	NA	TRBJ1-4	TGCGCCAGCAGCCAAGATCTCAACAGGGGAAATGAAAAACTGTTTTTT	CASSQDLNRGNEKLFF
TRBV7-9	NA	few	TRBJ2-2	TGTGCCAGCAGCTTAGGGACCATAGGAATCCTAGGGGACACCGGGGAGCTGTTTTTT	CASSLGTIGILGDTGELFF
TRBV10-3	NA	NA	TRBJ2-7	TGTGCCATGACGGAACGGCGGGATTCCTACGAGCAGTACTTC	CAMTERRDSYEQYF
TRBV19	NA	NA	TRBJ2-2	TGTGCCAGTAGTCCGCCAGCGGCGGGGACCGGGGAGCTGTTTTTT	CASSPPAAGTGELFF
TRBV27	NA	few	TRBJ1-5	TGTGCCAGCAGTTTATCCCAACTGAGGCAGCCCCAGCATTTT	CASSLSQLRQPQHF
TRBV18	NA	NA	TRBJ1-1	TGTGCCAGCTCACGGAAAGAAGCGACTGAAGCTTTCTTT	CASSRKEATEAFF